These 15 T cell receptor beta chains were all obtained from the same sample, sequenced in a study of T cells expressing NK-cell markers. For each CDR3 protein, TCRdb gives one entry from its re-call of the 5' RACE reads, without DNA. This repertoire includes about 150,000 distinct CDR3 sequences. Source material: blood T cells: a sorted CD56 or NKG2C T cell subset, CD4+ or CD8+ T cells, or bulk PBMC T cells (not recorded which). The source of these receptors is a woman between 50 and 59 years old in good health.

The V call is TRBV19, the J call TRBJ1-1; absent DNA, TCRdb's TRBD1 call cannot be checked. The CDR3 is 14 residues long. The germline CDR1 and CDR2 sequences are LNHDA and SQIVND (reference sequence). CDR3 loop: CASSITGGGTEAFF.

This chain links TRBV6-5 with TRBJ2-1; TCRdb's D gene call, TRBD1, goes unchecked for lack of DNA. Germline V lookup: CDR1 MNHEY, CDR2 SVGAGI. The CDR3 covers 13 residues. The CDR3 region is CASSPGRWGEQFF.

The CDR3 sequence is CASNLSPGSYNEQFF. The V and J genes are TRBV27 and TRBJ2-1; TCRdb designates TRBD2, a call that cannot be tested without DNA. The CDR3 extends over 15 amino acids. Germline V lookup: CDR1 MNHEY, CDR2 SMNVEV (reference sequence).

This chain joins TRBV5-6 and TRBJ1-1; TCRdb's D call of TRBD1 is untestable without DNA. Germline CDR1 is SGHDT and CDR2 is YYEEEE. This CDR3 is 14 amino acids long. Here the CDR3 reads CASSRDHMNTEAFF.

The CDR3 sequence is CASAGGGRLTDTQYF. This sequence joins TRBV4-1 and TRBJ2-3; there is no DNA to check the TCRdb D call of TRBD2. The CDR3 extends over 15 amino acids. Germline lookup yields CDR1 MGHRA and CDR2 YSYEKL.

V gene TRBV4-1 combines with J gene TRBJ2-1; lacking DNA, the TRBD1 call made by TCRdb goes unchecked. CDR3 length: 15 residues. Germline CDR1 is MGHRA and CDR2 is YSYEKL. The CDR3 reads CASSQGWGDHNEQFF.

The chain couples TRBV19 to TRBJ2-5; TCRdb selects TRBD2, and the lack of DNA leaves this call unchecked. Germline CDR1 is LNHDA and CDR2 is SQIVND (reference sequence). The CDR3 covers 16 residues. CDR3: CASSLASGPHQETQYF. The whole variable domain, remainder taken from reference TRBV19 and TRBJ2-5, is DGGITQSPKYLFRKEGQNVTLSCEQNLNHDAMYWYRQDPGQGLRLIYYSQIVNDFQKGDIAEGYSVSREKKESFPLTVTSAQKNPTAFYLCASSLASGPHQETQYFGPGTRLLVL.

The chain uses TRBV27 and TRBJ2-2. Germline V gene lookup returns CDR1 MNHEY and CDR2 SMNVEV (reference sequence). CDR3 length: 14 residues. The CDR3 protein is CASSLSILGGELFF.

This chain joins TRBV15 and TRBJ2-3; the D gene TCRdb calls, TRBD1, cannot be checked with no DNA. The CDR3 contains 16 residues. Germline V CDR1 and CDR2: LNHNV, YYDKDF (reference sequence). This CDR3 is CATSGGQGQVTDTQYF.

V is TRBV7-9 and J is TRBJ1-4; TCRdb calls TRBD1, which cannot be checked without DNA. Germline-derived CDR1 and CDR2 are SEHNR and FQNEAQ (reference sequence). The CDR3 sequence is 13 residues long. The CDR3: CATQGRTNEKLFF.

The V and J genes are TRBV20-1 and TRBJ2-2; TCRdb proposes TRBD2, but this gene call is untestable without DNA. The CDR3 covers 16 residues. The germline CDR1 and CDR2 sequences are DFQATT and SNEGSKA (reference sequence). CDR3: CSAIRPSGRRDGELFF.

V and J are TRBV5-1 and TRBJ2-5; TCRdb calls TRBD1, which cannot be checked without DNA. CDR3 size: 14 residues. Germline assignment: CDR1 SGHRS and CDR2 YFSETQ. The CDR3 spells CASSLGDRVETQYF.

The V gene is TRBV2, the J gene TRBJ2-1; TCRdb selects TRBD2, and the lack of DNA leaves this call unchecked. This CDR3 has 16 residues. Germline assignment: CDR1 SNHLY and CDR2 FYNNEI. This CDR3 is CASSEPGLGSYNEQFF.

This CDR3 is CASSYGPGSTGELFF. This chain uses TRBV6-6 with TRBJ2-2; the TRBD2 assignment by TCRdb is unverifiable without DNA. From germline, CDR1 is MNHNY and CDR2 SVGAGI (reference sequence). The CDR3 contains 15 residues.

The rearrangement links TRBV29-1 to TRBJ1-1. The CDR3 runs to 12 residues. Germline CDR1 and CDR2: SQVTM and ANQGSEA. CDR3 loop: CSALEGNTEAFF.